This section outlines one TCR beta chain sequence together with its context. The data are from a study of blood T cell repertoires in COVID-19. The overall study: T cells, B-cell-depleted T cells, or PBMCs supplied cDNA or gDNA.

Trimming at V came to 4 bases and at J to 5 bases, leaving 16 bases not matched to a gene. Germline CDR1 is SEHNR and CDR2 is FQNEAQ (reference sequence). The CDR3 contains 17 residues. Libraries were prepared by immunoSEQ multiplex PCR; TCRdb keeps only in-frame clonotypes and omits some of them. This repertoire shows roughly 70,000 clones, around 89% found once; its top ten account for 1.4%. The rearrangement links TRBV7-9 to TRBJ2-5; TRBD1 matches at 7 bases. What was sequenced was peripheral blood. This receptor was identified in a human donor in a cohort sampled during active COVID-19. For the CDR3, the DNA is TGTGCCAGCAGCTCTCCCTGGGGACAGATAAAAATGGAGACCCAGTACTTC. Translated: CASSSPWGQIKMETQYF.